This entry concerns a single T cell receptor beta chain. Its antigen specificity is not known. Per-base quality was not reported, and no clone a single base away is much larger than it. To demonstrate the VDJtools post-analysis software, the study profiled TCR beta repertoires from the peripheral blood of under 15 young patients with multiple sclerosis. The multiple sclerosis patients were children and adolescents ranging in age from roughly 6 to 15 years. Library prep was done by PCR. Sequencing relied on an Illumina HiSeq 2500. Unique molecular identifiers were incorporated into TCR beta cDNA libraries to reduce PCR and sequencing biases. Every 1 to 10 million input T cells yielded around 500,000 cDNA molecules, meaning each molecule approximated one T cell. The patient libraries were prepared and sequenced with the same protocol used for the earlier healthy control dataset. Within a given batch, samples were prepared together, multiplexed and sequenced on the same HiSeq lane. The authors' pipeline ran thus. Raw barcoded reads were processed with MIGEC, and single-read molecular identifier groups were discarded before consensus assembly and CDR3 extraction. VDJtools was used for post-analysis of the clonotype tables, with diversity normalized by down-sampling every dataset to the smallest sample size. To correct batch-related cross-sample contamination, repertoire overlap clustering matched CDR3 amino acid sequences but not nucleotide sequences. The raw public reads went through TCRdb reprocessing: fastp at Q25, MiXCR clone calling, in-frame beta chains kept. Merged by CDR3 protein, the rows form single entries marked with the most common genes and DNA. For this entry, the V and J calls and clone size follow TCRdb and not the study's own pipeline. Across this sample there are about 540,000 distinct CDR3 sequences, with 30% to 40% seen only once. The top ten hold 4.5% to 7.5% of the sample.

This specimen belongs to a study of post-analysis software for immune sequencing data (dated by TCRdb to between 2014 and 2016). A note on the overall study: Recorded disease courses included relapsing-remitting, secondary progressive and progressive-relapsing multiple sclerosis, with some patients lacking subtype annotation. Patient repertoires were compared against 10 to 12 previously published healthy control repertoires from donors aged about 6 to 27 years. A subset of samples was prepared in parallel using single-end sample barcoding, then pooled and co-amplified after Illumina adapter ligation.

The paper's findings and limits, for the study overall: Significantly higher frequencies in patients than in controls were found for a handful of TRBV segments, including TRBV5-6, TRBV5-1 and TRBV20-1. Significantly lower normalized Chao1 diversity was found in multiple sclerosis patients than in controls, suggesting substantial peripheral T-cell clonal expansion. The multiple sclerosis patient group was slightly younger than the control group. Direct clustering with F measure showed strong co-clustering of samples prepared in the same batch, prompting a batch-effect correction.

There are 12 amino acids in the CDR3, from cysteine to phenylalanine inclusive. Left in the record is the CDR3 DNA by itself, 36 bases read in frame from the first base. Between the V and J ends, shortened by 2 bases and 5 bases respectively, the junction contains 9 bases. Based on the germline V gene (reference sequence), the CDR1 and CDR2 sequences are DFQATT and SNEGSKA. The sequence links TRBV20-1 to TRBJ2-5; the D gene cannot be resolved reliably. The sample was blood. The origin of this receptor is a girl younger than 18 with multiple sclerosis. The DNA is as follows: TGCAGTGCTAGACCCCCCCTCGAGACCCAGTACTTC. This yields the protein CSARPPLETQYF.